This entry lists 14 T cell receptor beta chains sequenced from one sample in a study of cytomegalovirus exposure and HLA in healthy donors. Vbeta (60) and Jbeta (13) primers were used in the PCR. Libraries were prepared by immunoSEQ multiplex PCR; TCRdb keeps only in-frame clonotypes and omits some of them. The data show around 180,000 clones, approximately 75% seen once. Input material: PBMCs. The receptor source for this set is a girl aged 10-17 years in good health and CMV-seronegative.

This chain joins TRBV2 and TRBJ2-6; D is unresolved. This CDR3 comprises 14 residues. Germline CDR1 is SNHLY and CDR2 is FYNNEI. Deletions cut 6 bases from V and 4 bases from J, with 10 bases between. CDR3 DNA sequence: TGTGCCAGCAGCGCCGCGAGAGGGGCCAACGTCCTGACTTTC. Translating it yields CASSAARGANVLTF.

The chain couples TRBV7-9 to TRBJ2-1, with 7 bases matching TRBD1. After removal of 2 bases from V and 5 bases from J, the junction contained 9 bases not matched to a gene. This CDR3 spans 16 amino acids. Per the germline V gene, CDR1 is SEHNR and CDR2 is FQNEAQ (reference sequence). The CDR3 nucleotides are TGTGCCAGCAGCTTAATAAAGGGGGACAGTAACAATGAGCAGTTCTTC. Amino acid sequence: CASSLIKGDSNNEQFF. The full variable domain, completed using reference TRBV7-9 and TRBJ2-1, is DTGVSQNPRHKITKRGQNVTFRCDPISEHNRLYWYRQTLGQGPEFLTYFQNEAQLEKSRLLSDRFSAERPKGSFSTLEIQRTEQGDSAMYLCASSLIKGDSNNEQFFGPGTRLTVL.

The J gene is TRBJ1-2, the V gene TRBV4-1, with 7 bases lining up with TRBD1. The CDR3 length is 13 residues. J lost 4 bases, V lost 2 bases, and 1 base had no gene match. Germline CDR1 MGHRA, CDR2 YSYEKL. In DNA, the CDR3 is TGCGCCAGCAGCCAAAGGGACAGCTATGGCTACACCTTC. It encodes CASSQRDSYGYTF.

The genes are TRBV10-3 and TRBJ1-3; TRBD1 might be the D (5 bases). This CDR3 has 12 residues. The V gene's germline CDR1 is ENHRY and CDR2 SYGVKD. Deletions cut 11 bases from V and 4 bases from J, with 12 bases between. CDR3 loop: CAVGEAGNTIYF. Written as DNA, the CDR3 is TGTGCCGTAGGGGAGGCGGGAAACACCATATATTTT.

The chain recombines TRBV19 with TRBJ1-1, with 9 bases aligning to TRBD1. The CDR3 contains 15 residues. The V gene end was trimmed by 5 bases and the J gene end by 1 base; junction bases not matched to a gene: 5. Germline loops: CDR1 LNHDA, CDR2 SQIVND (reference sequence). DNA for the CDR3: TGTGCCAGTAGTCTAACAGGGGGCGGGAACACTGAAGCTTTCTTT. It specifies CASSLTGGGNTEAFF.

This clone was observed a single time. V is TRBV11-2 and J is TRBJ2-7; TRBD2 agrees at 12 bases. The germline gives CDR1 SGHAT, CDR2 FQNNGV. This CDR3 is 15 amino acids long. V dropped 6 bases and J dropped 4; count of bases not matched to a gene: 7. The CDR3 sequence is CASSPSGGAGYEQYF. In nucleotides, the CDR3 is TGTGCCAGCAGTCCTAGCGGGGGGGCTGGGTACGAGCAGTACTTC.

There are a few counts of this clone. The J gene is TRBJ2-2, the V gene TRBV4-1; 10 nucleotides line up with TRBD2. V dropped 4 bases and J dropped 4; count of bases not matched to a gene: 6. Germline V gene data show CDR1 as MGHRA and CDR2 as YSYEKL. This CDR3 has 16 amino acids. The CDR3 DNA reads as TGCGCCAGCAGCCTCAGCGGGGGGGCGTCCACCGGGGAGCTGTTTTTT. As protein: CASSLSGGASTGELFF.

The J gene is TRBJ1-1, the V gene TRBV7-9; D perhaps matches TRBD1 (6 bases). The CDR3 has 11 residues. Germline V gene sequence: CDR1 SEHNR, CDR2 FQNEAQ (reference sequence). The ends were cut back, 7 bases at V and 10 bases at J, with 13 bases in the middle. This CDR3 is CASNWGTRAFF. CDR3 DNA sequence: TGTGCCAGCAACTGGGGGACAAGAGCTTTCTTT.

The rearrangement links TRBV19 to TRBJ1-4, with D unresolved. V was trimmed by 3 bases and J by 8 bases, leaving 10 bases between them. CDR1 LNHDA and CDR2 SQIVND come from the germline V gene (reference sequence). The CDR3 is made up of 13 amino acids. CDR3 amino acids: CASSMGGLEKLFF. The CDR3 DNA reads as TGTGCCAGTAGTATGGGAGGGTTAGAAAAACTGTTTTTT.

The J gene is TRBJ1-6, the V gene TRBV6-1; the D gene is possibly TRBD1 (6 bases). CDR1 MNHNS and CDR2 SASEGT come from the germline V gene. The CDR3 runs to 14 residues. Trimming removed 7 bases from V and 7 bases from J, with 14 bases in between. This CDR3 is CASTGEFGNSPLHF. The CDR3 DNA reads as TGTGCCAGCACAGGGGAGTTCGGAAATTCACCCCTCCACTTT.

V is TRBV7-9 and J is TRBJ2-3; D unclear. Between the trimmed V and J ends, which lost 5 bases and 6 bases, there was a span of 9 bases. This CDR3 comprises 12 residues. Germline CDR1 is SEHNR and CDR2 is FQNEAQ (reference sequence). The CDR3 nucleotides read TGTGCCAGCAGCCCCCCCGGGGATACGCAGTATTTT. Protein: CASSPPGDTQYF.

The chain links TRBV29-1 to TRBJ1-2; possible D gene TRBD1, 6 bases. Germline V CDR1 and CDR2: SQVTM, ANQGSEA. Trimming shortened V by 6 bases and J by 8 bases, and 16 bases separated the two germline ends. This CDR3 comprises 12 residues. Here the CDR3 DNA reads TGCAGCGTCCCGAGGGGGGGCAGAGGCTACACCTTC. Translation: CSVPRGGRGYTF.

This clone has a handful of counts. The V and J genes are TRBV5-4 and TRBJ1-1; maybe TRBD1 (5 bases). Trimming removed 1 base at V and 5 bases at J, with 24 bases between. The germline CDR1 and CDR2 sequences are SGHNT and YYREEE (reference sequence). CDR3 size: 18 residues. The CDR3 sequence is CASSLRCRFWVEGTEAFF. CDR3 sequence (DNA): TGTGCCAGCAGCTTGCGTTGTCGTTTTTGGGTGGAGGGGACTGAAGCTTTCTTT. Based on the CDR3 plus reference TRBV5-4 and TRBJ1-1, the full variable domain is ETGVTQSPTHLIKTRGQQVTLRCSSQSGHNTVSWYQQALGQGPQFIFQYYREEENGRGNFPPRFSGLQFPNYSSELNVNALELDDSALYLCASSLRCRFWVEGTEAFFGQGTRLTVV.

This sequence joins TRBV7-9 and TRBJ1-2; D is undetermined. The germline V and J ends were trimmed by 0 bases and 8 bases, with 10 bases remaining between them. From germline, CDR1 is SEHNR and CDR2 FQNEAQ (reference sequence). The CDR3 sequence is 13 residues long. CDR3 amino acids: CASSLAEAHGYTF. The DNA for the CDR3 is TGTGCCAGCAGCTTAGCAGAGGCTCACGGCTACACCTTC.